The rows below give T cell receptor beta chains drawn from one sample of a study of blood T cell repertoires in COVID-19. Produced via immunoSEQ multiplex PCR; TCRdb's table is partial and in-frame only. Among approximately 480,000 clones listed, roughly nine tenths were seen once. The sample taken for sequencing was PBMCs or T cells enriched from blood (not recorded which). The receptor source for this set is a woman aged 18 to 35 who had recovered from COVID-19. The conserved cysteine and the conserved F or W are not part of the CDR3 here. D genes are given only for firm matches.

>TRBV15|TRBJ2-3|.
ATSVLPTAGDTQY
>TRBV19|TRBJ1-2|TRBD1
ASSDRGVEGYT
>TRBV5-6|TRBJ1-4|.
ASSLRSEKLF
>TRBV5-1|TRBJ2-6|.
ASSLEHGANVLT
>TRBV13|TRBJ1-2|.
ASSLGGAEGYT
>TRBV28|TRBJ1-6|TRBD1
ASSFIQGANSPLH
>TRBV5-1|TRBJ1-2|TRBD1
ASSLETGNYGYT
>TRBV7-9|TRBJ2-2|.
ASTGVGDTGELF
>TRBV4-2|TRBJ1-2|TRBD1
ASSQQPGQTSGGYT
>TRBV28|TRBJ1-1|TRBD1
ASSLIWGTDEAF
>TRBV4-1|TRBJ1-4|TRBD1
ASSQDWDRHLDEKLF
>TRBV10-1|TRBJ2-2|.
ASSDIQGVIGNGELF
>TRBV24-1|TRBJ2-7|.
ATSDSIGEVQY
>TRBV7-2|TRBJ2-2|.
ASSPSGSDTGELF
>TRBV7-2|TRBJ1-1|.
ASSSQGQVTEAF
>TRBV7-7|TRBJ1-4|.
ASSSAVGGNEKLF
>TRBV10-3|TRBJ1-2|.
AISEEGGGYGYT
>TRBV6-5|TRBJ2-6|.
ASSPSYSGANVLT
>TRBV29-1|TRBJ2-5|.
SVAPGPGETQY
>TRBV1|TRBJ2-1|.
TSSQPSATTGGVDEQF
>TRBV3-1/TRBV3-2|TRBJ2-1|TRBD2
ASSHRGGSYNEQF
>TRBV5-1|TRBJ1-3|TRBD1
ASSSFPPRQGAGNTIY
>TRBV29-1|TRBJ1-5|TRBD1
SARQGANQPQH
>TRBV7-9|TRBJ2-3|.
ASSSKAIGTLWEDTQY
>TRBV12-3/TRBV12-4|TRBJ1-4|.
ASSLVLEKLF
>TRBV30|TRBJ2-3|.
AWRRLNTDTQY
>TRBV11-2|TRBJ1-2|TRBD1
ASSLGLPGGAYGYT
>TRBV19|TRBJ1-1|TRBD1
ASSTGLGTGLTEAF
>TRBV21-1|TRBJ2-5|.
ASSKTTGEKRETQY
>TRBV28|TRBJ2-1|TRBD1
ASSPQGAVSYNEQF
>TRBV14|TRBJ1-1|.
ASSQEFAGTEAF
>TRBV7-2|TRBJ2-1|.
ASSYQGYNEQF
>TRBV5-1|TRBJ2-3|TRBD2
ASRNSLAGAGDTQY
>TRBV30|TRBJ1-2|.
ASLVTENYGYT
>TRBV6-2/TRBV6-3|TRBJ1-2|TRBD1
ASSLAGGGYGYT
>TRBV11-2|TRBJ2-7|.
ASSSTRRQGRGEQY
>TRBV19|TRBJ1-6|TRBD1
ASQFDRGVSSPLH
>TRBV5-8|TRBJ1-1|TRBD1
ASSSQTRTGKNTEAF
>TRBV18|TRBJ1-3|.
ASSRGQIDSGNTIY
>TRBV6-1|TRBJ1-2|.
ASSDWPEVDGYT
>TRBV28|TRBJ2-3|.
ASSFTGGLSGTDTQY